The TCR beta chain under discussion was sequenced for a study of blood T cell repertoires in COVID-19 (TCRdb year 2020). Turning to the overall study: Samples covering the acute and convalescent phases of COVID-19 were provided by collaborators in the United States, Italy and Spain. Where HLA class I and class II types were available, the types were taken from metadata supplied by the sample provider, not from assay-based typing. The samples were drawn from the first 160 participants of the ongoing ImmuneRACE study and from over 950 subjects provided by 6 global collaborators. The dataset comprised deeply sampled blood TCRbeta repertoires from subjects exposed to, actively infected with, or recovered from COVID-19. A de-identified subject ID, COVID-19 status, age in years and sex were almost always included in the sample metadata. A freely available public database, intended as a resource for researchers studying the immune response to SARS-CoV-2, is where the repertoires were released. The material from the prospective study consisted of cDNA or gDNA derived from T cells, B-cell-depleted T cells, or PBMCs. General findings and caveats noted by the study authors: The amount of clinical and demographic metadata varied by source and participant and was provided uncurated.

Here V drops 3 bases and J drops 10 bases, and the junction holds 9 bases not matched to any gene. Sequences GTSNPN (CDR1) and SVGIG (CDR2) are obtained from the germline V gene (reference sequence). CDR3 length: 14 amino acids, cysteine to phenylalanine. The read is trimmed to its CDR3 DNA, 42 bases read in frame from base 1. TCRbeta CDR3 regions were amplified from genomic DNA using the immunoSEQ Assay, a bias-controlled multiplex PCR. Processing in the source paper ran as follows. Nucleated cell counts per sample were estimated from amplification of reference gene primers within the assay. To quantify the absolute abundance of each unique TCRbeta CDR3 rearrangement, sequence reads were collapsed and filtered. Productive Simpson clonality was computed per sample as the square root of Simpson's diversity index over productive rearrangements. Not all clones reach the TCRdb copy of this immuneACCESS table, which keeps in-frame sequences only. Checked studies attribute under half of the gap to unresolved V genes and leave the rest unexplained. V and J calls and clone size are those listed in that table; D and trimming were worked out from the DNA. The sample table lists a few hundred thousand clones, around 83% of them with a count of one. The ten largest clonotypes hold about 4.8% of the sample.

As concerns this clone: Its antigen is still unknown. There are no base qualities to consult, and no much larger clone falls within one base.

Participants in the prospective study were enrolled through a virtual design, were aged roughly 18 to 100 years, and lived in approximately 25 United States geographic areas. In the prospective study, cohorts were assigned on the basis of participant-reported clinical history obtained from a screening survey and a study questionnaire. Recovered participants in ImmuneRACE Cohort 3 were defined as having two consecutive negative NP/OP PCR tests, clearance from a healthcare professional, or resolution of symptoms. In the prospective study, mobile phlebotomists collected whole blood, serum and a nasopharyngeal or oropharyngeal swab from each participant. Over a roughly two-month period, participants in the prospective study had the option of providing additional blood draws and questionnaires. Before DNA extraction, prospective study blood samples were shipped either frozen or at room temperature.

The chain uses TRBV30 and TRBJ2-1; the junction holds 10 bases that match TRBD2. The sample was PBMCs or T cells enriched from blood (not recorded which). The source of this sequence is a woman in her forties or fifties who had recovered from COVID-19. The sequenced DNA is TGTGCCTGGAGAGACAGCGGGAGGGCCAGGGAGCAGTTCTTC. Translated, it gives CAWRDSGRAREQFF.